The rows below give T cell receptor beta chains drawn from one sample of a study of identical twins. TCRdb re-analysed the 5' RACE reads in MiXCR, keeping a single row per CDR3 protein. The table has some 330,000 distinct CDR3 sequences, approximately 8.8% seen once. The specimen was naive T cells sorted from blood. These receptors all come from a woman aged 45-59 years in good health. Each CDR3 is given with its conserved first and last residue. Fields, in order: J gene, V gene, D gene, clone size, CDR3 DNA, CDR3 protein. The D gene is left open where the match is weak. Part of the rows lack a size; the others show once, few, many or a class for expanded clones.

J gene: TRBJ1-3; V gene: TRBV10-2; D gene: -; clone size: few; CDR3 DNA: TGCGCCAGCAGTGAGTCCGGGGTAGTGAACACCATATATTTT; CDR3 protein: CASSESGVVNTIYF
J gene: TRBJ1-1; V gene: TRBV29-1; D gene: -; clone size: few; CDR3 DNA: TGCAGCGTTGAAGCTCCAGGGGAGACTGAAGCTTTCTTT; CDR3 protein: CSVEAPGETEAFF
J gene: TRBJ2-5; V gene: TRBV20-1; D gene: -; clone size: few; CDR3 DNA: TGCAGTGCCCCCAAGATCCGGACAGCTGTAGAGACCCAGTACTTC; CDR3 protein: CSAPKIRTAVETQYF
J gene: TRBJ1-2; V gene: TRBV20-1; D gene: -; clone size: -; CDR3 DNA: TGCAGTGCTATGGACGGGGCTCTCGAAGCCTACACCTTC; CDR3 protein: CSAMDGALEAYTF
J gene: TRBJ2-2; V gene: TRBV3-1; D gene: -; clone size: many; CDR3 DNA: TGTGCCAGCAGCCCCATTCTCACCGGGGAGCTGTTTTTT; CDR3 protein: CASSPILTGELFF
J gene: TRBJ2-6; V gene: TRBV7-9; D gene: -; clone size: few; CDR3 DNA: TGTGCCAGCAGCACAGGACCCAACTCTGGGGCCAACGTCCTGACTTTC; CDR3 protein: CASSTGPNSGANVLTF
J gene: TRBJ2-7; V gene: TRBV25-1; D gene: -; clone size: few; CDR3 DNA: TGTGCCAGCAGTGAATTCGGCGAGCAGTACTTC; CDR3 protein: CASSEFGEQYF
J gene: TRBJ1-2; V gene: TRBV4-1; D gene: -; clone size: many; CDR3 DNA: TGCGCCAGCAGCCAAGATCTCGGAACGGATTATGGCTACACCTTC; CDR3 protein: CASSQDLGTDYGYTF
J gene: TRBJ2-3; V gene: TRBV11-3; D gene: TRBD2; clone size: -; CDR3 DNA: TGTGCCAGCAAAGCCGGAACCGGGACTAGCGTTCTAAACACAGATACGCAGTATTTT; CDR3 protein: CASKAGTGTSVLNTDTQYF
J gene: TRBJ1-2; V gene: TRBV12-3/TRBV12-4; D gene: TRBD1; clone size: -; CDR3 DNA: TGTGCCAGCAGTCCTATAACCGGGACAGGGCTCAACTATGGCTACACCTTC; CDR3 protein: CASSPITGTGLNYGYTF
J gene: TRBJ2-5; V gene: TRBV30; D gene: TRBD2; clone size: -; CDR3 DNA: TGTGCCTGGAGTGGACCCCTGGCTAGCGGAGAGACCCAGTACTTC; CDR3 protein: CAWSGPLASGETQYF
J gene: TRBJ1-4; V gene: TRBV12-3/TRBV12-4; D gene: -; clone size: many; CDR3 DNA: TGTGCCAGCGGGGGCGGGGACGAAAAACTGTTTTTT; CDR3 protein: CASGGGDEKLFF
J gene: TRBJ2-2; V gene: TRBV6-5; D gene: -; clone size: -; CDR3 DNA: TGTGCCAGCAGGCGAGCCGGGACGCAAACCGGGGAGCTGTTTTTT; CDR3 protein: CASRRAGTQTGELFF
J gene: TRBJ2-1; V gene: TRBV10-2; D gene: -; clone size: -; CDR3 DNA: TGCGCCAGCAGATTGATTGCGGGACCTCGTAATGAGCAGTTCTTC; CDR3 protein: CASRLIAGPRNEQFF
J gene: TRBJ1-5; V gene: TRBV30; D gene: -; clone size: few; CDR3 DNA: TGTGCCTGGAGTGTACGTGGATATCAGCCCCAGCATTTT; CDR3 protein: CAWSVRGYQPQHF
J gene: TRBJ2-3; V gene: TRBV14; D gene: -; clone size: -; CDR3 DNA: TGTGCCAGCAGCCATATGCTGGCTCGGGAAGCAGATACGCAGTATTTT; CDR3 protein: CASSHMLAREADTQYF
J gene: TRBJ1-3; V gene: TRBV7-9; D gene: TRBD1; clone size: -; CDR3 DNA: TGTGCCAGCAGCTCCCGACAGGGCTCGAACACCATATATTTT; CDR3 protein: CASSSRQGSNTIYF
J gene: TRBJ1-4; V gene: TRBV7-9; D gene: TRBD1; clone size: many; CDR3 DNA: TGTGCCAGCAGAAACTCATATGGGACAGGGGATGAAAAACTGTTTTTT; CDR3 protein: CASRNSYGTGDEKLFF
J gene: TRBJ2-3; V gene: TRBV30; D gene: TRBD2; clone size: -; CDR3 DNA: TGTGCCTGGAGTTGGACCCGCGGGACTAGCGGGAGTATTAGAGATACGCAGTATTTT; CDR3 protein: CAWSWTRGTSGSIRDTQYF
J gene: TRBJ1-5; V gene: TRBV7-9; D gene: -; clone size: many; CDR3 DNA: TGTGCCAGCAGCTTCACACTCCGTGGGGGATCACCGAATCAGCCCCAGCATTTT; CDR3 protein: CASSFTLRGGSPNQPQHF
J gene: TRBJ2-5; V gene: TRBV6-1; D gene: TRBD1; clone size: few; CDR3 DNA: TGTGCCAGCACCCCCACGGGGACAGGGAGAGAGACCCAGTACTTC; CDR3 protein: CASTPTGTGRETQYF
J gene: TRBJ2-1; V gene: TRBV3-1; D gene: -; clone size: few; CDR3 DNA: TGTGCCAGCAGCCAAGACCCAAGATTTGAGCAGTTCTTC; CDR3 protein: CASSQDPRFEQFF
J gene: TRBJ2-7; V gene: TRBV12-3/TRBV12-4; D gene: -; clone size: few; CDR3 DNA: TGTGCCAGCAGTGTCCTTGGCTACGAGCAGTACTTC; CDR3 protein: CASSVLGYEQYF
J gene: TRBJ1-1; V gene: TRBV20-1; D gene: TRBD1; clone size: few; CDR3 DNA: TGCAGTGCTAGAACACTACAGGGGAAGAACACTGAAGCTTTCTTT; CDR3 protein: CSARTLQGKNTEAFF
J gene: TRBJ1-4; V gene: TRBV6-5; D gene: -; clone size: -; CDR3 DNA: TGTGCCAGCAGCCTGACCCGGGGAGAAAAACTGTTTTTT; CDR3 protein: CASSLTRGEKLFF
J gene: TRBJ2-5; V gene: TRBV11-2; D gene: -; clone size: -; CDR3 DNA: TGTGCCAGCAGCCCCCGGATTATCCAAGAGACCCAGTACTTC; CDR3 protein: CASSPRIIQETQYF
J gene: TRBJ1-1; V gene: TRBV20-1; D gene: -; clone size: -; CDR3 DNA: TGCAGTGCTAGAGATTTCCGCGACAGGAACACTGAAGCTTTCTTT; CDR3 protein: CSARDFRDRNTEAFF
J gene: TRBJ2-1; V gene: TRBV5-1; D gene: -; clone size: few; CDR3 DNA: TGCGCCAGCAGCTTGGCCGGAGAGCAGCAGTTCTTC; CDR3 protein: CASSLAGEQQFF